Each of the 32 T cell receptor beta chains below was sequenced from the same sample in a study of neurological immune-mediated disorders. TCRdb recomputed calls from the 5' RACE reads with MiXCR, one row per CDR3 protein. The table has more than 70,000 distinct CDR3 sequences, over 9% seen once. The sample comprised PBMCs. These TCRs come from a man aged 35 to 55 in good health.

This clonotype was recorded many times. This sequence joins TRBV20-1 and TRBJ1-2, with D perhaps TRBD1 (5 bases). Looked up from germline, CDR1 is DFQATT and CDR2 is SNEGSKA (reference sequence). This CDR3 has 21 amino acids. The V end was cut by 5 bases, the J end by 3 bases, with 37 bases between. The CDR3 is CSAHRLPTRGQGYVWDYGYTF. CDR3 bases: TGCAGTGCTCACAGGCTTCCCACCCGCGGGCAGGGATACGTCTGGGACTATGGCTACACCTTC.

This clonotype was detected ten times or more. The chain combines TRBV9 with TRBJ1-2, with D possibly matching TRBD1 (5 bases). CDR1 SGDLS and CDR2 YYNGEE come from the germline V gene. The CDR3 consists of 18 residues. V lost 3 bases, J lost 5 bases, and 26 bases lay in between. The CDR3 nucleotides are TGTGCCAGCAGCGAAGCCCCGGCCCCCTTTGGGGGGAGGTATGGCTACACCTTC. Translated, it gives CASSEAPAPFGGRYGYTF.

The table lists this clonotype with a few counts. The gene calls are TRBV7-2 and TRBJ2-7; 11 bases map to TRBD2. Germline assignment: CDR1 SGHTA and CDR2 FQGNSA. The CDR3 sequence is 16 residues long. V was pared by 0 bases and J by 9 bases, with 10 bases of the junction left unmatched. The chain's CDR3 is CASSLATPTSGVRQYF. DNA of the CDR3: TGTGCCAGCAGCTTAGCAACCCCGACTAGCGGGGTAAGGCAGTACTTC.

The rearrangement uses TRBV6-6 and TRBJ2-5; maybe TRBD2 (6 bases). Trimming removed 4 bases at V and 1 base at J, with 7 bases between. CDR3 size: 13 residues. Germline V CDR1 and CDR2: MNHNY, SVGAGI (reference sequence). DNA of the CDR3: TGTGCCAGCAGTTCTAGCGTCCAAGAGACCCAGTACTTC. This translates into CASSSSVQETQYF.

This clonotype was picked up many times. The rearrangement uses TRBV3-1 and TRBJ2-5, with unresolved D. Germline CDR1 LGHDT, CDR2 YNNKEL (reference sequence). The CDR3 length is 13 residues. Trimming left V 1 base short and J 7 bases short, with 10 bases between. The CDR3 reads CASSQGYPGTQYF. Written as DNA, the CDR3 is TGTGCCAGCAGCCAAGGCTACCCGGGGACCCAGTACTTC.

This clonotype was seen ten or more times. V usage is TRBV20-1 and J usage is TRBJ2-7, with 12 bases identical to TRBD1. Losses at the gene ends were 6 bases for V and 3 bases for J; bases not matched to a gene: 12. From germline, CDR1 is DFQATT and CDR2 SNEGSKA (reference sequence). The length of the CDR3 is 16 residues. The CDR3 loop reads CSAVPGQGANFYEQYF. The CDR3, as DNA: TGCAGTGCCGTTCCGGGACAGGGGGCGAATTTCTACGAGCAGTACTTC.

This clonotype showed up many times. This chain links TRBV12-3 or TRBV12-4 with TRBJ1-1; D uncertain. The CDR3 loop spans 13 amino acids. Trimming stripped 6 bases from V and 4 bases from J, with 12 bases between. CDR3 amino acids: CASSPDGVTEAFF. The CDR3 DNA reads TGTGCCAGCAGCCCGGATGGTGTCACTGAAGCTTTCTTT.

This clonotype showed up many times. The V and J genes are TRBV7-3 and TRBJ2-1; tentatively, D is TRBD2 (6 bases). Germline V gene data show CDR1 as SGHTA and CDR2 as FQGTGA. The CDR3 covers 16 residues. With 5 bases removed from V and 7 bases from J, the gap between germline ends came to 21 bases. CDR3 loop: CASSAQMGGVSNEQFF. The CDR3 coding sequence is TGTGCCAGCAGCGCTCAAATGGGGGGAGTTTCTAATGAGCAGTTCTTC.

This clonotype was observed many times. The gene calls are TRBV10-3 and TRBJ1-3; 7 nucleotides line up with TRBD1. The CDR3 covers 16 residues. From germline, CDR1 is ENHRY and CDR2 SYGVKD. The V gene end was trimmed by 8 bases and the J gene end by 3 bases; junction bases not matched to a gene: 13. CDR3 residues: CAISRNPGQSGNTIYF. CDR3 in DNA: TGTGCCATCTCAAGAAATCCGGGACAGAGTGGAAACACCATATATTTT.

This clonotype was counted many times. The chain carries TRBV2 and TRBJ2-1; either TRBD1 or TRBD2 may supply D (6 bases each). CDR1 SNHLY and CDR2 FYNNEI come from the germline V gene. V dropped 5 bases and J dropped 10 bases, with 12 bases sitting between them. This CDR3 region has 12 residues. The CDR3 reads CASSSTGREQFF. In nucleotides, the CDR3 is TGTGCCAGCAGTTCTACAGGGAGGGAGCAGTTCTTC.

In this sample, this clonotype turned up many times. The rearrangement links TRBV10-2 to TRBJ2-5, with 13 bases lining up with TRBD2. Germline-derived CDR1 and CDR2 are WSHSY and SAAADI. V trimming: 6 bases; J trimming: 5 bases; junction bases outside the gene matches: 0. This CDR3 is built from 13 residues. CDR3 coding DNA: TGCGCCAGCAGACTAGCGGGAGGGGAGACCCAGTACTTC. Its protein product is CASRLAGGETQYF.

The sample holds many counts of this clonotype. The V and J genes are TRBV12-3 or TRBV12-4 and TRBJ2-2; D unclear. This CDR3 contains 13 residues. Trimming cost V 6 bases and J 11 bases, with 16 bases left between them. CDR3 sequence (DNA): TGTGCCAGCAGCCAGCTCATGGGCCTCGAGCTGTTTTTT. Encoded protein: CASSQLMGLELFF.

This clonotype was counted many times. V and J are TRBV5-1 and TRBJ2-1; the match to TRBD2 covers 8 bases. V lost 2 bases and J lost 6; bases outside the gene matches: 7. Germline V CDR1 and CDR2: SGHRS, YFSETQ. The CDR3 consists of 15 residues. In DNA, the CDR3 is TGCGCCAGCAGCTTTCCAGGACTAGCTAGCAATGAGCAGTTCTTC. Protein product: CASSFPGLASNEQFF.

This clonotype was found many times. CDR3 residues: CASRPAGNSQYF. The CDR3 bases are TGTGCCAGCAGACCGGCGGGGAACAGTCAGTATTTT. The rearrangement uses TRBV12-3 or TRBV12-4 and TRBJ2-3; maybe TRBD2 (6 bases). CDR3 length: 12 residues. Trimming left V 6 bases short and J 12 bases short, with 16 bases between.

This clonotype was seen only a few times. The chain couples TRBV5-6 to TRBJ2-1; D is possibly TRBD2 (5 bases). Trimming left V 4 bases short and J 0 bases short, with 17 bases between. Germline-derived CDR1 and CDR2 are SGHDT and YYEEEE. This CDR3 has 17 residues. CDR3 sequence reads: CASSPTTSGHSYNEQFF. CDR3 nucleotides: TGTGCCAGCAGCCCCACAACCAGCGGTCACTCCTACAATGAGCAGTTCTTC.

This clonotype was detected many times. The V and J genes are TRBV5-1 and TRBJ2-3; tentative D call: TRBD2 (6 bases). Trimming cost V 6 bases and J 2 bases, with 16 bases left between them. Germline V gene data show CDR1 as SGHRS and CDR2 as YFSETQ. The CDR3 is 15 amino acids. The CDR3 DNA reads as TGCGCCAGCAAATTTCTGGGGGGACCCACAGATACGCAGTATTTT. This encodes CASKFLGGPTDTQYF.

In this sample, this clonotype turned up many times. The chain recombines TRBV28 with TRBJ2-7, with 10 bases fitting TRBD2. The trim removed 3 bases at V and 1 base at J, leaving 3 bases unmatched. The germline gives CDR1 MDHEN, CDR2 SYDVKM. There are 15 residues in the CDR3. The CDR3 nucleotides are TGTGCCAGCAGTTTTGGACTAGCGGAATCCTACGAGCAGTACTTC. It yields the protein CASSFGLAESYEQYF.

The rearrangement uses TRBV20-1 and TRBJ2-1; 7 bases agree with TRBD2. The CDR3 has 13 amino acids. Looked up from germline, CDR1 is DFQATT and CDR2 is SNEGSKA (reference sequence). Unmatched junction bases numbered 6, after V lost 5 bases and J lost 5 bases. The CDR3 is CSAFPSGDNEQFF. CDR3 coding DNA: TGCAGTGCTTTTCCTAGCGGTGACAATGAGCAGTTCTTC.

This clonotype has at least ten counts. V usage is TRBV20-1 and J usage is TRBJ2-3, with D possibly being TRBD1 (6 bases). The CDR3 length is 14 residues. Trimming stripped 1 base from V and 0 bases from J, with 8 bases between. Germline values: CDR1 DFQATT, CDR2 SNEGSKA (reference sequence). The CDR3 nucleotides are TGCAGTGCTAGAGGGGACACTAGCACAGATACGCAGTATTTT. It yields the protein CSARGDTSTDTQYF.

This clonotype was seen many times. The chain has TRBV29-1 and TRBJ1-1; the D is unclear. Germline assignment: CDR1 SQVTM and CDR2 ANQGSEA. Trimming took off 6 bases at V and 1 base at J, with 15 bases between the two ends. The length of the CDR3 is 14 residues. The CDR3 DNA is TGCAGCGTCTCCCTCGCTTGGGGGAACACTGAAGCTTTCTTT. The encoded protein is CSVSLAWGNTEAFF.

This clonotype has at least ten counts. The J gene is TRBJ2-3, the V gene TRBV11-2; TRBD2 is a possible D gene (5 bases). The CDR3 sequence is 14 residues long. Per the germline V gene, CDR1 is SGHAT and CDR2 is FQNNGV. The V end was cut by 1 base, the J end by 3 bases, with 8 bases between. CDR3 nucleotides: TGTGCCAGCAGCTTAGCTCCGGGGACAGATACGCAGTATTTT. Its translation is CASSLAPGTDTQYF. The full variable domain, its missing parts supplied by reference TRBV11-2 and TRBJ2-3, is EAGVAQSPRYKIIEKRQSVAFWCNPISGHATLYWYQQILGQGPKLLIQFQNNGVVDDSQLPKDRFSAERLKGVDSTLKIQPAKLEDSAVYLCASSLAPGTDTQYFGPGTRLTVL.

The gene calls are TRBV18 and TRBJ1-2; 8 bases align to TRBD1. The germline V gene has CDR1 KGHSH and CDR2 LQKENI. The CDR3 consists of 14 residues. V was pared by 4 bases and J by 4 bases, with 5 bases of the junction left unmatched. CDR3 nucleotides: TGTGCCAGCTCACTCCAAACAGGGGGCTATGGCTACACCTTC. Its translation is CASSLQTGGYGYTF.

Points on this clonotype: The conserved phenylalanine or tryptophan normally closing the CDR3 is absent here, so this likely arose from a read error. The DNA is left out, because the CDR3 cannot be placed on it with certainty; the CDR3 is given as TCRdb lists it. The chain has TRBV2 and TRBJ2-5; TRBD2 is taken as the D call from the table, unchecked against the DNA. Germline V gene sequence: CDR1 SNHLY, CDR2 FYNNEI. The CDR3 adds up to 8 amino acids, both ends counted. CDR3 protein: CASSVRRL.

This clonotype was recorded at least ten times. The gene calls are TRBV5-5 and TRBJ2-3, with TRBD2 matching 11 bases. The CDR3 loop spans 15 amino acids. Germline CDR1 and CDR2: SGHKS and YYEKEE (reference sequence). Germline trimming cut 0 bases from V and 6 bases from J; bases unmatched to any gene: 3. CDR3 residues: CASSLGLAGSDTQYF. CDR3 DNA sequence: TGTGCCAGCAGCTTGGGACTAGCGGGGTCGGATACGCAGTATTTT. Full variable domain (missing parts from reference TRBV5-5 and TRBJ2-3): DAGVTQSPTHLIKTRGQQVTLRCSPISGHKSVSWYQQVLGQGPQFIFQYYEKEERGRGNFPDRFSARQFPNYSSELNVNALLLGDSALYLCASSLGLAGSDTQYFGPGTRLTVL.

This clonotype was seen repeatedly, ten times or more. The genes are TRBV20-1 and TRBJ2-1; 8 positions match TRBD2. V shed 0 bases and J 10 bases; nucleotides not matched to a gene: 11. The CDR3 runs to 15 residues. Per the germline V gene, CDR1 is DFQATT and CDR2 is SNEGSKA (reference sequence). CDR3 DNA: TGCAGTGCTAGAGATTGGGCGGGGGGACCCCAAGAGCAGTTCTTC. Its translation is CSARDWAGGPQEQFF.

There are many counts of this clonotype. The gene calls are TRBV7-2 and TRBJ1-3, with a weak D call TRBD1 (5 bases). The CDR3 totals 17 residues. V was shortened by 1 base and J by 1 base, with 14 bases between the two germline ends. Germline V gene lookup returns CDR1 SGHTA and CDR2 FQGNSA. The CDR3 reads CASSLESRVESGNTIYF. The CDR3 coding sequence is TGTGCCAGCAGCTTAGAGTCCAGGGTTGAATCTGGAAACACCATATATTTT.

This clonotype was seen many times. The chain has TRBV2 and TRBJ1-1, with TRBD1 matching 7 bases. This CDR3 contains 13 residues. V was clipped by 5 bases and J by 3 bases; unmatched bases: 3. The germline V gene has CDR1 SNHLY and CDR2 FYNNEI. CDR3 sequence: CASSITGDTEAFF. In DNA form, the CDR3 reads TGTGCCAGCAGTATTACAGGGGACACTGAAGCTTTCTTT.

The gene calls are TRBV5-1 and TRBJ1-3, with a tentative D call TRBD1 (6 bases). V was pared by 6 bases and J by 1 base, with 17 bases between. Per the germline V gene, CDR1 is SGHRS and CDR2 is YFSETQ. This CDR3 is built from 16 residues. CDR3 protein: CASNEGGTSSGNTIYF. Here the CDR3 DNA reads TGCGCCAGCAACGAGGGGGGGACTTCATCTGGAAACACCATATATTTT. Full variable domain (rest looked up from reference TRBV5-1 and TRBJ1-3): KAGVTQTPRYLIKTRGQQVTLSCSPISGHRSVSWYQQTPGQGLQFLFEYFSETQRNKGNFPGRFSGRQFSNSRSEMNVSTLELGDSALYLCASNEGGTSSGNTIYFGEGSWLTVV.

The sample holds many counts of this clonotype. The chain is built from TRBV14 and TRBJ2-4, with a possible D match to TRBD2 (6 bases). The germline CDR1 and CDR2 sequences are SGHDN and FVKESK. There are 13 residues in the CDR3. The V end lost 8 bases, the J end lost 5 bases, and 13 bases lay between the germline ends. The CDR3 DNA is TGTGCCAGCGAATGGACTACCCAAAACATTCAGTACTTC. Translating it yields CASEWTTQNIQYF.

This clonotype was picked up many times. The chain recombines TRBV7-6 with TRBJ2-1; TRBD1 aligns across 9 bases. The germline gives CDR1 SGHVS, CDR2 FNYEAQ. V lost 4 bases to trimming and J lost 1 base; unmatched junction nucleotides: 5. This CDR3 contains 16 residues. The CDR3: CASSSRTGESYNEQFF. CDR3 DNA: TGTGCCAGCAGCTCCAGGACAGGGGAGTCCTACAATGAGCAGTTCTTC.

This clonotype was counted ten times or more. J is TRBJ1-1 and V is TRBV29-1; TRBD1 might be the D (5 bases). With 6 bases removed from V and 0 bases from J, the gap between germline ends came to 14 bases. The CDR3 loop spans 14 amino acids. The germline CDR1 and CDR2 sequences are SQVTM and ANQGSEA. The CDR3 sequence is CSVGPGRMNTEAFF. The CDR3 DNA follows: TGCAGCGTCGGTCCGGGACGGATGAACACTGAAGCTTTCTTT.

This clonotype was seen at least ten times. CDR3 in DNA: TGTGCCAGCAGTAGAGGAGGACAGGGGGGAGAGACCCAGTACTTC. This sequence encodes CASSRGGQGGETQYF. The rearrangement links TRBV6-5 to TRBJ2-5; 10 bases map to TRBD1. Germline V gene sequence: CDR1 MNHEY, CDR2 SVGAGI. With 5 bases clipped from V and 4 bases from J, the junction kept 7 bases outside the gene matches. The CDR3 contains 15 residues.